The clone carrying this T cell receptor (beta chain) was seen once. What it binds is unknown. The source of the blood RNA was unsorted whole blood, and germline DNA was extracted as well. The record originates from a study of tumor-infiltrating lymphocytes in primary liver carcinoma. Findings of the study overall: The difference in top-250-clone fraction between tumors and blood was significant, favoring tumors (p = 0.039).

The CDR3 has 17 residues. Trimming cost V 5 bases and J 1 base, with 20 bases left between them. Germline values: CDR1 MGHRA, CDR2 YSYEKL. Using a constant-region primer together with ProtoScript II reverse transcriptase, TCR beta cDNA was made from 500 to 650 ng of total RNA. Sequencing libraries for TCR beta derived from three nested multiplex PCR rounds that used slightly modified ARM-PCR. TRBV1-TRBV30 forward primers paired with a C-beta reverse primer drove the first two PCR rounds, about 11 cycles each. TCRdb itself ran the multiplex PCR reads through MiXCR, one entry per CDR3 protein. The sample yields about 180,000 distinct CDR3 sequences, roughly three fifths seen once.

Sequenced sample: peripheral blood. The gene calls are TRBV4-1 and TRBJ2-5, with D possibly matching TRBD2 (7 bases). The receptor was isolated from a man aged 35 to 55 with primary liver carcinoma and hepatitis B virus infection. The chain's CDR3 is CASSFWGGGPIQETQYF. CDR3 DNA: TGCGCCAGCAGCTTCTGGGGGGGGGGCCCGATCCAAGAGACCCAGTACTTC.